This TCR beta chain appears in the sequencing data of a study of preoperative IRX-2 immunotherapy in early breast cancer. The protocol was immunoSEQ multiplex PCR, while the TCRdb copy is restricted to in-frame clones and leaves out a portion. The table shows fewer than 25,000 clones, with approximately 90% occurring only once. Regarding treatment: preoperative locoregional IRX-2 cytokine immunotherapy. This phase Ib study tested locoregional IRX-2 cytokine immunotherapy given before surgery. CDR3 length equals 15 residues. The germline CDR1 and CDR2 sequences are MNHEY and SVGAGI. Trimming pared 2 bases from V and 3 bases from J, leaving 11 bases between.

Specimen: tumor tissue, collected after IRX-2 immunotherapy. The TCR comes from a human donor with breast cancer. V and J are TRBV6-5 and TRBJ1-3, with D unresolved. The CDR3 nucleotides are TGTGCCAGCAGTTACGCCACGGGGAGTGGAAACACCATATATTTT. Translated: CASSYATGSGNTIYF.